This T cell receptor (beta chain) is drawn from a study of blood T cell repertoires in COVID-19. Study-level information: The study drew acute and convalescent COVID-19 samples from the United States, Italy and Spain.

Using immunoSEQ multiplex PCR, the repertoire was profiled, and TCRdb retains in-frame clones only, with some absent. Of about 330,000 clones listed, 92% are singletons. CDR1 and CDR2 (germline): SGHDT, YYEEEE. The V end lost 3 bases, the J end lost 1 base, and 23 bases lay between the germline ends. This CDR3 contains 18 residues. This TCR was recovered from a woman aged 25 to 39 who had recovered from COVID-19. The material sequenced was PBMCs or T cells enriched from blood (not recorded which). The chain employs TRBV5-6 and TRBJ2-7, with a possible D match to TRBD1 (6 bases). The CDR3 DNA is TGTGCCAGCAGCTCCGGGACACTCACACAAAGGATGTCCTACGAGCAGTACTTC. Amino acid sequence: CASSSGTLTQRMSYEQYF. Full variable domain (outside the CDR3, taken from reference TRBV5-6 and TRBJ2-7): DAGVTQSPTHLIKTRGQQVTLRCSPKSGHDTVSWYQQALGQGPQFIFQYYEEEERQRGNFPDRFSGHQFPNYSSELNVNALLLGDSALYLCASSSGTLTQRMSYEQYFGPGTRLTVT.